The subject of this entry is one T cell receptor (beta chain). The data derive from a study of blood T cell repertoires in COVID-19. Across the whole study: PBMCs, B-cell-depleted T cells, or T cells were the source of the cDNA or gDNA that made up the material.

This CDR3 has 14 amino acids. The germline gives CDR1 MNHEY, CDR2 SVGAGI. V was clipped by 3 bases and J by 3 bases, with 9 bases between them. The authors' processing: Nucleated cell counts were estimated from reference gene primer amplification. Measured with immunoSEQ multiplex PCR; TCRdb has only the in-frame clones, and not every one. V, J and clone size reflect that table, while D and trimming were determined from the DNA. The data contain about 240,000 clones, roughly 80% of them singletons. Material for sequencing was peripheral blood. This chain connects TRBV6-5 to TRBJ1-5; maybe TRBD1 (5 bases). The source is a woman older than 75 with COVID-19, enrolled during active disease. The CDR3 spells CASSYGAANQPQHF. DNA for the CDR3: TGTGCCAGCAGTTATGGGGCCGCCAATCAGCCCCAGCATTTT.